One sample yielded the 23 T cell receptor beta chains listed below, sequenced in a study of cytomegalovirus exposure and HLA in healthy donors. With 60 Vbeta and 13 Jbeta primers, the PCR was carried out. Assay: immunoSEQ multiplex PCR; the TCRdb copy retains only in-frame clones and omits some. The sample lists 140,000 or so clones, roughly 75% seen once, with under 3% in the top ten. Input material: PBMCs. The receptors stem from a female donor in good health and CMV-seronegative.

This chain links TRBV28 with TRBJ1-4; D unresolved. Per the germline V gene, CDR1 is MDHEN and CDR2 is SYDVKM. Trimming left V 0 bases short and J 7 bases short, with 3 bases between. The CDR3 extends over 12 amino acids. This CDR3 reads CASSLWREKLFF. Written as DNA, the CDR3 is TGTGCCAGCAGTTTATGGCGTGAAAAACTGTTTTTT. Supplemented by reference TRBV28 and TRBJ1-4, the full variable domain reads DVKVTQSSRYLVKRTGEKVFLECVQDMDHENMFWYRQDPGLGLRLIYFSYDVKMKEKGDIPEGYSVSREKKERFSLILESASTNQTSMYLCASSLWREKLFFGSGTQLSVL.

The gene calls are TRBV7-9 and TRBJ1-1; the D is unclear. Trimming removed 7 bases at V and 8 bases at J, with 14 bases between. Germline V gene sequence: CDR1 SEHNR, CDR2 FQNEAQ (reference sequence). The CDR3 totals 12 residues. The CDR3 DNA sequence: TGTGCCAGCACCCTTATGGGAGGGGAAGCTTTCTTT. Protein product: CASTLMGGEAFF.

The chain links TRBV7-8 to TRBJ2-7; D remains unclear. CDR1 and CDR2 (germline): SGHVS, FQNEAQ. Trimming pared 2 bases from V and 3 bases from J, leaving 17 bases between. The CDR3 covers 16 residues. The CDR3 sequence: CASSLTDTLRNYEQYF. CDR3 coding DNA: TGTGCCAGCAGCTTAACCGACACCCTCAGGAACTACGAGCAGTACTTC.

The chain employs TRBV10-1 and TRBJ2-7, with 7 bases fitting TRBD2. Germline V gene sequence: CDR1 WNHNN, CDR2 SYGVQD (reference sequence). CDR3 length equals 14 residues. After removal of 2 bases from V and 2 bases from J, the junction contained 3 bases not matched to a gene. The CDR3 is CASSEAGAPYEQYF. The CDR3 DNA reads TGCGCCAGCAGTGAGGCGGGAGCCCCCTACGAGCAGTACTTC.

The rearrangement uses TRBV6-4 and TRBJ2-1; 12 nucleotides match TRBD2. The V segment lost 5 bases and the J segment 4 bases; nucleotides outside the gene matches: 3. The germline V gene has CDR1 MRHNA and CDR2 SNTAGT. This CDR3 contains 15 residues. CDR3 residues: CASSTTSGSYNEQFF. The CDR3 DNA reads TGTGCCAGCAGTACGACTAGCGGGAGTTACAATGAGCAGTTCTTC.

The chain employs TRBV9 and TRBJ1-1; D is uncertain. V was clipped by 4 bases and J by 6 bases, with 16 bases between them. Germline values: CDR1 SGDLS, CDR2 YYNGEE. The CDR3 contains 14 residues. The CDR3 region is CASSPNAEISEAFF. CDR3 nucleotide sequence: TGTGCCAGCAGCCCAAACGCGGAAATCTCTGAAGCTTTCTTT.

The chain is built from TRBV11-2 and TRBJ2-5, with D possibly being TRBD1 (5 bases). CDR1 is SGHAT and CDR2 is FQNNGV in the germline V gene. Trimming took 5 bases from V and 5 from J, leaving 15 bases between them. CDR3 length equals 14 residues. The CDR3 nucleotides are TGTGCCAGCAGCCCCTCAGGGTTCGGGGAGACCCAGTACTTC. Translating gives CASSPSGFGETQYF. Based on the CDR3 plus reference TRBV11-2 and TRBJ2-5, the full variable domain is EAGVAQSPRYKIIEKRQSVAFWCNPISGHATLYWYQQILGQGPKLLIQFQNNGVVDDSQLPKDRFSAERLKGVDSTLKIQPAKLEDSAVYLCASSPSGFGETQYFGPGTRLLVL.

V gene TRBV14 combines with J gene TRBJ2-7; 7 nucleotides align to TRBD2. Per germline, CDR1 SGHDN and CDR2 FVKESK. CDR3 length: 16 residues. Germline trimming cut 1 base from V and 0 bases from J; bases unmatched to any gene: 6. The CDR3 DNA follows: TGTGCCAGCAGCCAAGGTTGGGGGAGGGCCTCCTACGAGCAGTACTTC. It translates to CASSQGWGRASYEQYF.

The V call is TRBV28, the J call TRBJ2-1; 8 nucleotides agree with TRBD1. Unmatched junction bases numbered 8, after V lost 6 bases and J lost 4 bases. The V gene's germline CDR1 is MDHEN and CDR2 SYDVKM. This CDR3 is 15 amino acids long. DNA of the CDR3: TGTGCCAGCAGGACGATCGGACAGGGTTACAATGAGCAGTTCTTC. Its protein is CASRTIGQGYNEQFF.

The gene calls are TRBV6-1 and TRBJ1-2; tentatively, D is TRBD1 (5 bases). Germline values: CDR1 MNHNS, CDR2 SASEGT. V was shortened by 1 base and J by 5 bases, with 8 bases between the two germline ends. CDR3 length: 13 amino acids. The CDR3 DNA sequence: TGTGCCAGCAGTGAAGGGTCAGGGTATGGCTACACCTTC. Protein: CASSEGSGYGYTF.

The chain uses TRBV5-6 and TRBJ1-2; 9 bases fit TRBD1. The CDR3 runs to 15 residues. The germline gives CDR1 SGHDT, CDR2 YYEEEE. Trimming took 2 bases from V and 8 from J; bases not matched to a gene: 10. The CDR3 is CASSFGWTGASGYTF. Here the CDR3 DNA reads TGTGCCAGCAGCTTTGGATGGACAGGGGCATCAGGCTACACCTTC.

The rearrangement uses TRBV6-5 and TRBJ2-1; 7 bases map to TRBD2. Trimming cost V 7 bases and J 8 bases; bases outside gene matches: 8. Germline lookup yields CDR1 MNHEY and CDR2 SVGAGI. This CDR3 is built from 13 residues. In DNA, the CDR3 is TGTGCCAGCAAATTAGCGGGTGGGGATGAGCAGTTCTTC. Protein product: CASKLAGGDEQFF.

The chain combines TRBV28 with TRBJ1-5; 7 bases align to TRBD1. This CDR3 has 14 amino acids. V lost 3 bases to trimming and J lost 6 bases; unmatched junction nucleotides: 5. Germline V gene lookup returns CDR1 MDHEN and CDR2 SYDVKM. This chain's CDR3 is CASSLRGGGQPQHF. The DNA of the CDR3 is TGTGCCAGCAGTTTGCGAGGGGGCGGTCAGCCCCAGCATTTT.

This rearrangement joins TRBV27 to TRBJ1-6; TRBD1 is a possible D gene (5 bases). The CDR3 runs to 15 residues. Trimming pared 2 bases from V and 3 bases from J, leaving 8 bases between. Per the germline V gene, CDR1 is MNHEY and CDR2 is SMNVEV (reference sequence). CDR3 nucleotides: TGTGCCAGCAGTTTAGAGGGACTCTATAATTCACCCCTCCACTTT. Protein product: CASSLEGLYNSPLHF.

This CDR3 reads CAWTGAYGYTF. The CDR3 DNA reads TGTGCCTGGACAGGGGCGTATGGCTACACCTTC. V usage is TRBV30 and J usage is TRBJ1-2, with D possibly being TRBD1 (6 bases). Per the germline V gene, CDR1 is GTSNPN and CDR2 is SVGIG (reference sequence). The CDR3 spans 11 residues. With 4 bases removed from V and 5 bases from J, the gap between germline ends came to 8 bases.

Regarding this clone: Relative to the germline gene, one junction end is altered; a read error may explain this. Other DNA sequences from this sample encode an identical CDR3 as well. The chain recombines TRBV27 with TRBJ1-1, with TRBD1 identical over 9 bases. CDR1 and CDR2 from the germline V gene are MNHEY and SMNVEV (reference sequence). CDR3 length: 14 amino acids. The CDR3 coding sequence is TGTGCCAGCAGGAGGACAGGGGCGAACACTGAAGCCTTCTTT. This codes for CASRRTGANTEAFF.

This rearrangement joins TRBV10-3 to TRBJ1-2, with D possibly being TRBD1 (5 bases). The CDR3 length is 13 residues. Trimming pared 0 bases from V and 7 bases from J, leaving 9 bases between. Germline V gives CDR1 ENHRY, CDR2 SYGVKD. The CDR3 DNA follows: TGTGCCATCAGTGAGTCCGCAGGGCTTGGCTACACCTTC. It is translated as CAISESAGLGYTF.

The gene calls are TRBV7-3 and TRBJ2-2; 13 bases are a match to TRBD2. In germline, CDR1 is SGHTA, CDR2 FQGTGA. The V gene end was trimmed by 9 bases and the J gene end by 6 bases; junction bases not matched to a gene: 7. The CDR3 is 15 residues long. CDR3: CARIRTSGSSGELFF. The CDR3 bases are TGTGCCAGGATACGGACTAGCGGGAGCTCCGGGGAGCTGTTTTTT.

This chain joins TRBV2 and TRBJ2-7; weak D call: TRBD1 (6 bases). Germline CDR1 and CDR2: SNHLY and FYNNEI. Trimming left V 4 bases short and J 2 bases short, with 6 bases between. The CDR3 is 12 amino acids. The CDR3 sequence is CASSGDTYEQYF. In DNA form, the CDR3 reads TGTGCCAGCAGTGGGGACACCTACGAGCAGTACTTC. Drawing the rest from reference TRBV2 and TRBJ2-7, the complete variable domain is EPEVTQTPSHQVTQMGQEVILRCVPISNHLYFYWYRQILGQKVEFLVSFYNNEISEKSEIFDDQFSVERPDGSNFTLKIRSTKLEDSAMYFCASSGDTYEQYFGPGTRLTVT.

This clone was counted a few times. The chain couples TRBV4-1 to TRBJ2-1; 9 bases are a match to TRBD2. Unmatched junction bases numbered 8, after V lost 1 base and J lost 10 bases. The CDR3 is 15 amino acids. CDR1 MGHRA and CDR2 YSYEKL come from the germline V gene. The CDR3 bases are TGCGCCAGCAGCCAAGTGGCGGGAGGGGGTCTGGAGCAGTTCTTC. The encoded protein is CASSQVAGGGLEQFF.

The chain links TRBV6-5 to TRBJ2-2; no definite D call. This CDR3 contains 16 residues. Between the trimmed V and J ends, which lost 1 base and 1 base, there was a span of 10 bases. In germline, CDR1 is MNHEY, CDR2 SVGAGI. The CDR3 DNA reads as TGTGCCAGCAGTTACTTTCAGACAAAGAACACCGGGGAGCTGTTTTTT. Its protein product is CASSYFQTKNTGELFF.

This chain uses TRBV27 with TRBJ2-7, with D possibly matching TRBD2 (5 bases). Trimming left V 4 bases short and J 2 bases short, with 9 bases between. In germline, CDR1 is MNHEY, CDR2 SMNVEV (reference sequence). CDR3 size: 13 residues. This CDR3 is CASSSRVTYEQYF. CDR3 coding DNA: TGTGCCAGCAGTTCGAGGGTCACCTACGAGCAGTACTTC.

CDR3 nucleotides: TGCGCCAGCAGCCAAGTTCACCGACAGATGAACACTGAAGCTTTCTTT. Its translation: CASSQVHRQMNTEAFF. This chain links TRBV4-1 with TRBJ1-1, with TRBD1 as a possible D gene (5 bases). Germline V gene data show CDR1 as MGHRA and CDR2 as YSYEKL. The CDR3 has 16 residues. V gave up 1 base and J gave up 0 bases, with 12 bases separating them.